The clone carrying this TCR beta chain has more than one count but fewer than ten. The antigen is undetermined. From the RT-PCR reads, TCRdb called clonotypes with MiXCR, one entry per CDR3 protein. Of about 800,000 distinct CDR3 sequences in the sample, 21% were seen once. In germline, CDR1 is SQVTM, CDR2 ANQGSEA. This CDR3 region has 12 residues. V lost 1 base, J lost 7 bases, and 0 bases stayed unmatched. This sample stems from a study of response to subunit inactivated influenza vaccine. Notes on the study in general: Few additional T cells are recruited per seasonal influenza vaccination, authors suggested.

This TCR was sampled from a man aged 50 to 59 who received an inactivated influenza vaccine. The starting material was PBMCs from blood, obtained 4 to 6 days after vaccination. The V gene is TRBV29-1, the J gene TRBJ1-2; 10 nucleotides line up with TRBD1. CDR3 in DNA: TGCAGCGTTGAAGGACAGGGGGCTGGCTACACCTTC. It is translated as CSVEGQGAGYTF.